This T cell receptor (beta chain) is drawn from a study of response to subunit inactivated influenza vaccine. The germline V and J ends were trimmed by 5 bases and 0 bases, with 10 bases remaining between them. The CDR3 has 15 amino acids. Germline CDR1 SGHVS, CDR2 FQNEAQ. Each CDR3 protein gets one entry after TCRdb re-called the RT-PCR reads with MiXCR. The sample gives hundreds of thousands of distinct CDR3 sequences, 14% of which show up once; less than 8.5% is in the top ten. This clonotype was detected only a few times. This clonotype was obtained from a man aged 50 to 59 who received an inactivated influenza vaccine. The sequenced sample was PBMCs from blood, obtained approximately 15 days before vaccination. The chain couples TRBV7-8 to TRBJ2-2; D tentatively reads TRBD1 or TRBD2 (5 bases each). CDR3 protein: CASSGLGANTGELFF. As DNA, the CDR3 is TGTGCCAGCAGCGGTCTGGGGGCGAACACCGGGGAGCTGTTTTTT.